The sequence of this TCR beta chain was determined in a study of blood T cell repertoires in COVID-19. Germline CDR1 reads LNHNV; CDR2 reads YYDKDF (reference sequence). V shed 5 bases and J 5 bases; nucleotides not matched to a gene: 8. The CDR3 has 14 amino acids. Some clones are missing from TCRdb's copy, which holds only in-frame ones; the method was immunoSEQ multiplex PCR. Of fewer than 300,000 clones in the sample, 70% to 90% were seen once. The receptor was isolated from a man in his fifties with active or convalescent COVID-19. V and J are TRBV15 and TRBJ2-5, with 7 bases matching TRBD2. Source material: peripheral blood. This CDR3 is CATSGAGLWETQYF. The CDR3 region has the DNA TGTGCCACCAGCGGAGCGGGACTTTGGGAGACCCAGTACTTC.